Sequencing of this TCR beta chain was carried out in a study of post-analysis software for immune sequencing data (dated by TCRdb to 2013 to 2016). Context from the whole study: Relapsing-remitting, secondary progressive and progressive-relapsing multiple sclerosis were recorded as disease courses, and subtype annotation was lacking for some patients. The patient repertoires were compared against some twelve previously published healthy control repertoires obtained from donors aged about 6 to 28 years. A subset of samples was prepared in parallel using single-end sample barcoding, then pooled and co-amplified after Illumina adapter ligation.

This clonotype was seen a handful of times. The antigen it binds to is not known. Base qualities were left out, and no much larger clone turns up one base away. The germline V gene encodes CDR1 DFQATT and CDR2 SNEGSKA (reference sequence). V drops 0 bases and J drops 9 bases, leaving 18 bases in between. From the cysteine up to the phenylalanine, the CDR3 has a length of 16 residues. Solely the CDR3 DNA is kept, with 48 bases framed from the first base. To demonstrate the VDJtools post-analysis software, TCR beta repertoires were profiled from the peripheral blood of about 13 young patients with multiple sclerosis. The multiple sclerosis patients were children and adolescents between roughly 6 and 16 years of age. The protocol used for the library was PCR. TCRdb lists the instrument as Illumina HiSeq 2500. Unique molecular identifiers were incorporated into TCR beta cDNA libraries to reduce PCR and sequencing biases. Roughly 0.5 million cDNA molecules were obtained per 1 to 10 million input T cells, so each molecule approximated one T cell. The patient libraries were prepared and sequenced with the same protocol used for the earlier healthy control dataset. Samples belonging to the same batch were prepared together, multiplexed and sequenced on a shared HiSeq lane. On the authors' methods: Raw barcoded reads were processed with MIGEC, and single-read molecular identifier groups were discarded before consensus assembly and CDR3 extraction. VDJtools was used for post-analysis of the clonotype tables, with diversity normalized by down-sampling every dataset to the smallest sample size. Repertoire overlap clustering matched CDR3 amino acid but not nucleotide sequences to correct batch-related cross-sample contamination. TCRdb reran the public reads through fastp at Q25 and MiXCR, keeping productive beta chains. Each entry is one CDR3 protein sequence, shown with its most common DNA and genes. The V and J calls here are based on TCRdb, not the publication. The sample profile shows hundreds of thousands of distinct CDR3 sequences; roughly 36% of them were found once. The ten top clones hold roughly 13% of the sample.

General findings and caveats noted by the study authors: Significantly lower normalized Chao1 diversity was found in multiple sclerosis patients than in controls, suggesting substantial peripheral T-cell clonal expansion. Direct clustering with F measure showed strong co-clustering of samples prepared in the same batch, prompting a batch-effect correction. The multiple sclerosis patient group was slightly younger than the control group. Four to six TRBV segments, including TRBV5-6, TRBV5-1 and TRBV20-1, were significantly more frequent in patients than controls.

This receptor was obtained from a girl aged 10 to 17 with multiple sclerosis. The sequenced sample was blood. Here the chain combines TRBV20-1 and TRBJ1-6; TRBD1 is a possible D gene, resting on 5 matching bases. The nucleotide sequence is given as TGCAGTGCTAGAGATCCTCGGGGGAGAAGGGGTTCACCCCTCCACTTT. It specifies CSARDPRGRRGSPLHF.